Shown below are 19 T cell receptor beta chains from a single sample sequenced in a study of blood T cell repertoires in COVID-19. Profiled with immunoSEQ multiplex PCR; TCRdb holds only in-frame clones, not every one. Of some 300,000 clones in the sample, around 91% were seen once. Sequencing was carried out using peripheral blood. Every receptor here comes from a woman between 40 and 55 years old with COVID-19, enrolled during active disease.

The chain recombines TRBV6-5 with TRBJ2-1; 9 bases are a match to TRBD2. The CDR3 is made up of 14 amino acids. The germline V gene has CDR1 MNHEY and CDR2 SVGAGI. After removal of 6 bases from V and 5 bases from J, the junction contained 5 bases not matched to a gene. The CDR3 here is CASSRGLANNEQFF. CDR3 nucleotides: TGTGCCAGCAGCCGTGGACTAGCGAACAATGAGCAGTTCTTC.

The chain couples TRBV6-2 or TRBV6-3 to TRBJ2-7, with D unclear. V lost 6 bases and J lost 4, with 19 bases in between. The CDR3 contains 15 residues. The germline V gene encodes CDR1 MNHEY and CDR2 SVGEGT. Here the CDR3 reads CASSLYGIRLYEQYF. CDR3 DNA: TGTGCCAGCAGCCTCTACGGTATACGGTTGTACGAGCAGTACTTC.

This clone was counted once. This chain uses TRBV7-9 with TRBJ1-4, with D uncertain. Per germline, CDR1 SEHNR and CDR2 FQNEAQ (reference sequence). Trimming pared 5 bases from V and 7 bases from J, leaving 11 bases between. CDR3 size: 13 residues. The chain's CDR3 is CASSRELGEKLFF. For the CDR3, the DNA is TGTGCCAGCAGCCGAGAACTAGGTGAAAAACTGTTTTTT.

The chain links TRBV30 to TRBJ2-4, with TRBD2 matching over 15 bases. CDR1 and CDR2 from the germline V gene are GTSNPN and SVGIG (reference sequence). Trimming removed 0 bases from V and 1 base from J; junction bases left unmatched: 7. The CDR3 loop spans 19 amino acids. Written as DNA, the CDR3 is TGTGCCTGGAGTGTACCTCGGACTAGCGGGAGGGGCGCCAAAAACATTCAGTACTTC. Translated: CAWSVPRTSGRGAKNIQYF.

This clone came up once. In DNA form, the CDR3 reads TGTGCCAGCAGCTCGTACAGTGAAGCTTTCTTT. Amino acids: CASSSYSEAFF. The chain recombines TRBV5-6 with TRBJ1-1; no reliable D call. Germline V gene sequence: CDR1 SGHDT, CDR2 YYEEEE. CDR3 length: 11 residues. The V end was cut by 3 bases, the J end by 7 bases, with 7 bases between.

The chain carries TRBV6-5 and TRBJ2-7, with 8 nucleotides matching TRBD1. J was trimmed by 6 bases and V by 8 bases; bases with no gene match: 9. This CDR3 comprises 13 residues. Germline-derived CDR1 and CDR2 are MNHEY and SVGAGI. DNA of the CDR3: TGTGCCAGCGCGACAGGGGCGGTATTCGAGCAGTACTTC. Translation: CASATGAVFEQYF.

V and J are TRBV24-1 and TRBJ1-1; unclear D gene. The ends were cut back, 6 bases at V and 7 bases at J, with 20 bases in the middle. There are 15 residues in the CDR3. Germline CDR1 KGHDR, CDR2 SFDVKD. CDR3 region: CATSKLTKDFGEAFF. CDR3 in DNA: TGTGCCACCAGTAAACTTACGAAAGACTTTGGTGAAGCTTTCTTT.

This clone showed up just a few times. The chain joins TRBV7-2 to TRBJ1-2, with 9 bases fitting TRBD1. The CDR3 covers 15 residues. V lost 4 bases to trimming and J lost 5 bases; unmatched junction nucleotides: 8. Germline V CDR1 and CDR2: SGHTA, FQGNSA. For the CDR3, the DNA is TGTGCCAGCAGCTCCAACAGGGGGCCCCGGTATGGCTACACCTTC. Translation: CASSSNRGPRYGYTF.

The V call is TRBV7-4, the J call TRBJ2-5, with 12 bases identical to TRBD2. Trimming took 5 bases from V and 4 from J; bases not matched to a gene: 8. Germline V gene lookup returns CDR1 SGHVT and CDR2 SQSDAQ. The CDR3 consists of 16 residues. The CDR3 reads CASSPSLAGGLETQYF. The CDR3 bases are TGTGCCAGCAGCCCCTCACTAGCGGGGGGCTTAGAGACCCAGTACTTC.

This sequence joins TRBV6-5 and TRBJ1-1; D unclear. There are 11 residues in the CDR3. In germline, CDR1 is MNHEY, CDR2 SVGAGI. The V end was cut by 11 bases, the J end by 4 bases, with 11 bases between. CDR3 bases: TGTGCCCTAATAATGAGCACTGAAGCTTTCTTT. Its translation: CALIMSTEAFF.

This chain connects TRBV4-1 to TRBJ2-5; D is perhaps TRBD1 (6 bases). This CDR3 comprises 13 residues. V lost 1 base, J lost 3 bases, and 6 bases lay in between. From germline, CDR1 is MGHRA and CDR2 YSYEKL. The CDR3 DNA follows: TGCGCCAGCAGCCAAGCAGGGGAAGAGACCCAGTACTTC. Its translation: CASSQAGEETQYF.

The chain employs TRBV7-2 and TRBJ2-3, with 10 bases that match TRBD2. This CDR3 is built from 18 residues. CDR1 and CDR2 from the germline V gene are SGHTA and FQGNSA. V lost 4 bases and J lost 2; bases outside the gene matches: 12. This CDR3 is CASSSGLVGLAVTDTQYF. CDR3 in DNA: TGTGCCAGCAGCTCCGGCCTCGTCGGACTAGCGGTCACAGATACGCAGTATTTT.

The gene calls are TRBV5-5 and TRBJ2-7; 8 bases agree with TRBD1. Germline V lookup: CDR1 SGHKS, CDR2 YYEKEE (reference sequence). There are 15 residues in the CDR3. V lost 0 bases and J lost 3; bases outside the gene matches: 5. This chain's CDR3 is CASSLGTGRIYEQYF. The CDR3 DNA is TGTGCCAGCAGCTTGGGGACAGGGCGGATCTACGAGCAGTACTTC.

This chain uses TRBV2 with TRBJ1-5, with TRBD1 matching over 8 bases. Germline CDR1 is SNHLY and CDR2 is FYNNEI. V trimming: 4 bases; J trimming: 6 bases; junction bases outside the gene matches: 5. The CDR3 extends over 14 amino acids. The CDR3 here is CASSAQGAIQPQHF. The DNA of the CDR3 is TGTGCCAGCAGTGCTCAGGGGGCGATTCAGCCCCAGCATTTT.

The chain recombines TRBV18 with TRBJ2-5; TRBD1 matches at 9 bases. Germline CDR1 is KGHSH and CDR2 is LQKENI. The V segment lost 3 bases and the J segment 3 bases; nucleotides outside the gene matches: 5. This CDR3 has 15 residues. In nucleotides, the CDR3 is TGTGCCAGCTCACCTCGGGACAGGGCAGAAGAGACCCAGTACTTC. This gives the protein CASSPRDRAEETQYF.

In this sample, this clone turned up a few times. The genes are TRBV5-6 and TRBJ1-5, with 9 bases identical to TRBD1. V lost 4 bases to trimming and J lost 11 bases; unmatched junction nucleotides: 16. Germline lookup yields CDR1 SGHDT and CDR2 YYEEEE. This CDR3 is 16 amino acids long. CDR3 DNA: TGTGCCAGCAGCGTTCGCGGAGACAGGGGGTTTTGGACCCAGCATTTT. It translates to CASSVRGDRGFWTQHF. Looking up the rest from reference TRBV5-6 and TRBJ1-5 gives the full variable domain: DAGVTQSPTHLIKTRGQQVTLRCSPKSGHDTVSWYQQALGQGPQFIFQYYEEEERQRGNFPDRFSGHQFPNYSSELNVNALLLGDSALYLCASSVRGDRGFWTQHFGDGTRLSIL.

The V gene is TRBV6-2 or TRBV6-3, the J gene TRBJ2-7, with 9 positions matching TRBD1. The CDR3 sequence is 19 residues long. Germline values: CDR1 MNHEY, CDR2 SVGEGT. The junction had 15 bases not matched to a gene; V was cut back by 1 base and J by 2 bases. CDR3 DNA sequence: TGTGCCAGCAGTTACTTCCGCCCTCGACCGGGACAGGGACCCTACGAGCAGTACTTC. Encoded protein: CASSYFRPRPGQGPYEQYF.

The CDR3 DNA sequence: TGCGCCAGCAGCCAAGCGGCTAACTATGGCTACACCTTC. Translated: CASSQAANYGYTF. The V gene is TRBV4-3, the J gene TRBJ1-2; D is ambiguous. CDR1 and CDR2 (germline): LGHNA, YSLEER. Trimming shortened V by 1 base and J by 0 bases, and 3 bases separated the two germline ends. This CDR3 is 13 amino acids long.

The chain recombines TRBV27 with TRBJ1-5; D not certain. V lost 5 bases, J lost 1 base, and 6 bases lay in between. The germline V gene has CDR1 MNHEY and CDR2 SMNVEV (reference sequence). The CDR3 is 13 residues long. The CDR3 DNA reads as TGTGCCAGCAGTCCCGGGAGCAATCAGCCCCAGCATTTT. It codes for CASSPGSNQPQHF.